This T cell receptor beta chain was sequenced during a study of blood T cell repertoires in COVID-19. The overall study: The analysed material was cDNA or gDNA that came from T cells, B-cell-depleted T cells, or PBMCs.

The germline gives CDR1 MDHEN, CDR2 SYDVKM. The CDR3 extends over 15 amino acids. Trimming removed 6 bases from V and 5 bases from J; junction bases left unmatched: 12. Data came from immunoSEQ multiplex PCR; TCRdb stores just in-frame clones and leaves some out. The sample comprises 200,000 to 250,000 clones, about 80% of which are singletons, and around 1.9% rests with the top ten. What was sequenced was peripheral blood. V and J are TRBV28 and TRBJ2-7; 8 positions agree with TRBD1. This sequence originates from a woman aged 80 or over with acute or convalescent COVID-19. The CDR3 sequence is CASSKTGQGWNEQYF. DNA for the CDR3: TGTGCCAGCAGCAAAACCGGACAGGGTTGGAACGAGCAGTACTTC.